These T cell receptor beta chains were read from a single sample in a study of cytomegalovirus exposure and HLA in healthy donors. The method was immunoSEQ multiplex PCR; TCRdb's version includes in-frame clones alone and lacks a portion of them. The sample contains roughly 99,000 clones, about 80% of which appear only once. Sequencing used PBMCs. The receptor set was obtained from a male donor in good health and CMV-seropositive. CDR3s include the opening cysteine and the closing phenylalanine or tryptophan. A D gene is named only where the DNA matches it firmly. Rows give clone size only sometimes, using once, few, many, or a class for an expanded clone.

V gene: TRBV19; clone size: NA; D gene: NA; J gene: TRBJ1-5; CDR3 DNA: TGTGCCAGTAGTACCGGGACTATCAATCAGCCCCAGCATTTT; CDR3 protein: CASSTGTINQPQHF
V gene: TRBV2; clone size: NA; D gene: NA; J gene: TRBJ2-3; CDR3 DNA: TGTGCCAGCATGCTGCGGTCCTACCAGGGGGATACGCAGTATTTT; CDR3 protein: CASMLRSYQGDTQYF
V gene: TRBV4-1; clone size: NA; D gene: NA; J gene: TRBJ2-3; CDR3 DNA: TGCGCCAGCAGCGTTGGTCTGGGGGGGCGTCGCACAGATACGCAGTATTTT; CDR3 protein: CASSVGLGGRRTDTQYF
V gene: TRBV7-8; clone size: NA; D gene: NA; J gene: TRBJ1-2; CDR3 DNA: TGTGCCAGCAGCCCATTCCGGGGGGGGAACTACACCTTC; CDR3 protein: CASSPFRGGNYTF
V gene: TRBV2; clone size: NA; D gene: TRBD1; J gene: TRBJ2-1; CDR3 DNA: TGTGCCAGCAGGACCGGGACAGGCTCCTACAATGAGCAGTTCTTC; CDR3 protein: CASRTGTGSYNEQFF
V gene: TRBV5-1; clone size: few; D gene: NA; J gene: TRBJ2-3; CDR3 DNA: TGCGCCAGCAGCTTGAATAGGAATGGGCGCACAGATACGCAGTATTTT; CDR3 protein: CASSLNRNGRTDTQYF
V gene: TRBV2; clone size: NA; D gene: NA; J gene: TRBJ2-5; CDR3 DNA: TGTGCCAGCCTATCAGGACTGCGAGAGACCCAGTACTTC; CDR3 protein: CASLSGLRETQYF
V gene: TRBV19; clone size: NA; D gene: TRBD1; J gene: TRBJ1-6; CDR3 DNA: TGTGCCAGTAGTTCAGGGGGTGCCCTCTCCTATAATTCACCCCTCCACTTT; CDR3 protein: CASSSGGALSYNSPLHF
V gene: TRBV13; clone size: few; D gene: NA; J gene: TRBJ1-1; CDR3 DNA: TGTGCCAGCAGCGGGGGGAGGGACACTGAAGCTTTCTTT; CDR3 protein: CASSGGRDTEAFF
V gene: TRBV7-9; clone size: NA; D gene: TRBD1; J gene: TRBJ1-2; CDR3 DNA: TGTGCCAGCACCCCCCGGGACAGGGATGGCTACACCTTC; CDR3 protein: CASTPRDRDGYTF
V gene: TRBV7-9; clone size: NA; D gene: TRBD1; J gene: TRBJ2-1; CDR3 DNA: TGTGCCAGCAGCCCCCGGACAGGGAGAGATGAGCAGTTCTTC; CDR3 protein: CASSPRTGRDEQFF
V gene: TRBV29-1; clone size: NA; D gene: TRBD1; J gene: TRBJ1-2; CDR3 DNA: TGCAGCGTGCGGGCCGCAAACAGGGGGCTAAATGGCTACACCTTC; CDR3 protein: CSVRAANRGLNGYTF
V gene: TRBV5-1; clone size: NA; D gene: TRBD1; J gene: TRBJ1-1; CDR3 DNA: TGCGCCAGCAGCCCGGGACAGGGGGCCACTGAAGCTTTCTTT; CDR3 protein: CASSPGQGATEAFF
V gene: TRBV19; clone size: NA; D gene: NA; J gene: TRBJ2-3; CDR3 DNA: TGTGCCAGTAGTCTGGGCCGAACAGATACGCAGTATTTT; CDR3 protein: CASSLGRTDTQYF
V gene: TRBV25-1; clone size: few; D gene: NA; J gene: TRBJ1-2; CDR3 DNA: TGTGCCAGCAGTGTCTCAGGGTTTGGCTACACCTTC; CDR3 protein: CASSVSGFGYTF
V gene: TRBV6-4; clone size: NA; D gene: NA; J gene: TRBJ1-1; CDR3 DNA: TGTGCCAGCAGTGCCCAGCAGGGTCTCACTGAAGCTTTCTTT; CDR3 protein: CASSAQQGLTEAFF
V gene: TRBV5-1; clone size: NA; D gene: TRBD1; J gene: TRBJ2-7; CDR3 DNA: TGCGCCAGCAGAGGGACAGGAACCTACGAGCAGTACTTC; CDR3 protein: CASRGTGTYEQYF
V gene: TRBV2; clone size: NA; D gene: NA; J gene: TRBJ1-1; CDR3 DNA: TGTGCCAGCGGGATTGTCAGGGGATATGAAGCTTTCTTT; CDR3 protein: CASGIVRGYEAFF
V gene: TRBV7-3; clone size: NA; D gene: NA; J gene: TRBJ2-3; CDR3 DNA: TGTGCCAGCAGCCTAGGCCCCACAGATACGCAGTATTTT; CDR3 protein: CASSLGPTDTQYF
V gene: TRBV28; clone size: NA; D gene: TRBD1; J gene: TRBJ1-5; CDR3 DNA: TGTGCCAGCAGTTTAGGGCCGGGGAGACAGGGGAATCAGCCCCAGCATTTT; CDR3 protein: CASSLGPGRQGNQPQHF
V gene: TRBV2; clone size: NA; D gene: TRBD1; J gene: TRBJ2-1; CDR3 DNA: TGTGCCAGCAGTGAGACGGGACAGGGGGACAATGAGCAGTTCTTC; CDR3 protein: CASSETGQGDNEQFF
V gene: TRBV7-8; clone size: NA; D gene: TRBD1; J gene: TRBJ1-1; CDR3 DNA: TGTGCCAGCAGCTTATCCACAGGGGTCGGCACTGAAGCTTTCTTT; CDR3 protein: CASSLSTGVGTEAFF
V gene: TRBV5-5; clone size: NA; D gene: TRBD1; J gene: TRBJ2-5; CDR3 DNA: TGTGCCAGCAGCTCGGAGAGGACAGGACAAGAGACCCAGTACTTC; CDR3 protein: CASSSERTGQETQYF
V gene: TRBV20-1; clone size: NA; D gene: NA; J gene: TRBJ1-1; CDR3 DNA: TGCAGTGCCCTGAGGAACGGGGCTTTCTTT; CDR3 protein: CSALRNGAFF
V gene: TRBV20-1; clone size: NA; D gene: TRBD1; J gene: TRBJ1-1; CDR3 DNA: TGCAGTGCTCAGGGGGCCACTGAAGCTTTCTTT; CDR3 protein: CSAQGATEAFF
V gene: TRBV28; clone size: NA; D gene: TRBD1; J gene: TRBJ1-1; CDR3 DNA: TGTGCCAGCAGTACCGGACAGGGGGCCGGCACTGAAGCTTTCTTT; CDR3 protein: CASSTGQGAGTEAFF
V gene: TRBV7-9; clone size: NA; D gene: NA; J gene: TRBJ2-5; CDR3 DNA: TGTGCCAGCAGCTGGAACGGGATACAACAAGAGACCCAGTACTTC; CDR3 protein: CASSWNGIQQETQYF
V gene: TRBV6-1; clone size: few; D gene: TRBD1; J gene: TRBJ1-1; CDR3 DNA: TGTGCCAGCAGCAAGACAGGGCCTCACACTGAAGCTTTCTTT; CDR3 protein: CASSKTGPHTEAFF
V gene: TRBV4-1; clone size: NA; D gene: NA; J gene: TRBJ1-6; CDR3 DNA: TGCGCCAGCAGCCAAGATCCCCAGGGGCTCGGGGGGGATTCACCCCTCCACTTT; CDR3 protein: CASSQDPQGLGGDSPLHF
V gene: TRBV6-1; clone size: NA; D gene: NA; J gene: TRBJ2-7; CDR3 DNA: TGTGCCAGCAGTGCCGACCTAATCGGGGCCTACGAGCAGTACTTC; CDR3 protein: CASSADLIGAYEQYF
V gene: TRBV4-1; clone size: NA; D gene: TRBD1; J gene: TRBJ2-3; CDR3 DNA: TGCGCCAGCAGCGCGGGACAGGGAACAGATACGCAGTATTTT; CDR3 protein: CASSAGQGTDTQYF
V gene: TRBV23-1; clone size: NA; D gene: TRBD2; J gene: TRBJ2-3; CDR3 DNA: TGCGCCAGCAGTCAATCGACCCTAGCGGGGGGTGGCACAGATACGCAGTATTTT; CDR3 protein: CASSQSTLAGGGTDTQYF
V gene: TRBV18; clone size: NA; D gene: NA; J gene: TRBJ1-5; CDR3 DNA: TGTGCCAGCTCACCGAGGACAGCTCGAAATCAGCCCCAGCATTTT; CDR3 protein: CASSPRTARNQPQHF
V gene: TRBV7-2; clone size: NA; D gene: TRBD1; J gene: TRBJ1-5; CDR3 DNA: TGTGCCAGCAGGCCCGACAGGGGGCATCAGCCCCAGCATTTT; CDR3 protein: CASRPDRGHQPQHF
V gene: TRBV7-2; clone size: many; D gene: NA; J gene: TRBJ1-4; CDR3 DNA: TGTGCCAGCAGCATAGGGGTAGGGGGACGAAATGAAAAACTGTTTTTT; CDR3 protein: CASSIGVGGRNEKLFF
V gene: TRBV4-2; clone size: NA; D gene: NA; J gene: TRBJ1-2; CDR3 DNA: TGTGCCAGCAGCCAAGTTCCGGGAACTAACTATGGCTACACCTTC; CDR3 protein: CASSQVPGTNYGYTF
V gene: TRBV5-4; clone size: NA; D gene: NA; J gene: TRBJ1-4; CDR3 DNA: TGTGCCAGCAGCTCCGCGGGGCCCGAGGGGAAACTGTTTTTT; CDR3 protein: CASSSAGPEGKLFF